This entry describes one T cell receptor beta chain. This clonotype has ten or more counts. The clone's antigen remains unknown. No much larger clone is present one base from it, and per-base qualities are unavailable. This specimen's time point label, per the study, means: pre-sensitization, week 0. What the treatment or condition label conveys for this sample: therapeutic diphenylcyclopropenone sensitization with weekly scalp DPC. At each patch-test visit, blood was drawn before the patch test was applied. Patients were eligible if aged 18 to 70, diagnosed with alopecia and judged suitable for DPC therapy, and pregnant patients were excluded. Unfractionated whole blood was collected in Tempus Blood RNA tubes, and total RNA was extracted from that blood. This specimen comes from a study of human T cells and chemical hapten exposure (dated by TCRdb to the early 2020s). Notes on the research overall: For sensitization, 2% DPC in acetone was applied to a roughly 2 cm by roughly 2 cm area of upper inner arm skin. The study tracked peripheral blood TCR repertoire changes in vivo during primary and secondary sensitization to the hapten diphenylcyclopropenone (DPC) in alopecia patients. The mostly female patient cohort included alopecia areata with under or over 50% scalp involvement, alopecia totalis and alopecia universalis. Patch testing was performed on the upper back with Finn chambers containing 0.01% DPC, and the patch tests were scored after 6 days according to International Contact Dermatitis Research Group standards. Libraries were combined into a pool for sequencing, and differences in TCR yield between samples came mainly from small differences in library volumes within the pool. Patient blood was sampled pre-sensitization (week 0) and at 2, 6 and about 24 weeks after DPC sensitization. For TCR sequencing, blood came from about 28 alopecia patients at anywhere from one to four time points (pre-sensitization, 2, 6 and 24 weeks). Throughout the roughly 23-week study period, patients were also given weekly therapeutic DPC doses on the scalp.

Library preparation was by RACE. Sequencing took place on a NextSeq 500. Library preparation attached unique molecular identifiers to individual cDNA molecules for quantitative, reproducible TCR counting. Both TCR alpha and TCR beta chains were sequenced from each blood RNA sample. The published analysis was carried out like this. Samples had a median of roughly 99,000 TCRs, with a range from roughly 23,224 to 750,000. The Decombinator software suite was used to annotate the V, J and CDR3 of the TCR reads. For the PS versus PT1 abundance plots, all samples were subsampled to the same number of TCRs (28,000). TCRs were defined as expanded if absent before sensitization and observed at least eight times at the 2-week time point. In TCRdb, the public reads were trimmed at Q25 with fastp and aligned with MiXCR, with productive beta chains retained. Every CDR3 protein is listed once, alongside the most common genes and DNA of its rows. In this record, the V and J calls reflect TCRdb's handling and not the investigators' own analysis. For this sample there are about 300,000 distinct CDR3 sequences; about 5% appear just once. In total, the top ten clones hold around 8.6% of the sample.

The CDR3 measures 16 amino acids from cysteine to phenylalanine. The kept DNA is CDR3 alone, 48 bases in frame from the first base. At the junction V is shortened by 7 bases and J by 3 bases, with 20 bases in between. As encoded in the germline V gene, CDR1 is SGHTA while CDR2 is FQGNSA. Points the paper makes about the study in general: The number of PT1 expanded TCRs positively correlated with patch test score, significant at thresholds 8, 16 and 32 but not 4. No change with DPC sensitization was found in the number of TCRs above 1 in 1000 frequency, and no evidence of global repertoire structure alterations was found. Because every patient had alopecia, a presumed autoimmune disease, the patients' immune response might differ from that of healthy individuals. Repeated subsampling changed both the strength of the expansion versus patch-test correlation and the threshold at which the correlation became significant. Significantly more large CDR3 similarity clusters were formed by expanded TCRs than by pre-sensitization or healthy control sets, consistent with antigen-driven responses.

The TCR was taken from a woman under 30 with alopecia areata. Some clones in this sample may be carry-over from other donors' samples. The source was whole blood, collected in connection with sensitization to the hapten diphenylcyclopropenone (DPC). The V gene is TRBV7-2 and the J gene is TRBJ2-3; matching of 7 bases hints at TRBD2 as the D gene. The CDR3 protein is CASTTKGGGATDTQYF. In nucleotide form, the sequence is TGTGCCAGCACTACGAAGGGAGGGGGGGCGACAGATACGCAGTATTTT.